The 16 T cell receptor beta chains reported below all come from one sample, sequenced in a study of cytomegalovirus exposure and HLA in healthy donors. PCR was performed using 60 Vbeta and 13 Jbeta primers. The assay was immunoSEQ multiplex PCR, and TCRdb's table has in-frame clones only and misses some. The repertoire holds about 130,000 clones, roughly 84% seen once, with 1% to 1.5% in the top ten. The specimen sequenced was PBMCs. These receptors came from a girl aged 2 to 9 in good health and CMV-seronegative.

This clone was recorded only once. The chain employs TRBV25-1 and TRBJ2-5; D unresolved. V shed 1 base and J shed 0 bases, with 12 bases lying between them. CDR1 is MGHDK, CDR2 SYGVNS, per germline. CDR3 length: 16 residues. As DNA, the CDR3 is TGTGCCAGCAGTGAATCGTCAAATAGATACCAAGAGACCCAGTACTTC. Translated: CASSESSNRYQETQYF.

The sample holds a few counts of this clone. The chain joins TRBV6-1 to TRBJ2-5, with TRBD1 matching over 7 bases. V gave up 5 bases and J gave up 0 bases; unmatched junction bases: 6. CDR1 and CDR2 from the germline V gene are MNHNS and SASEGT. The CDR3 spans 15 residues. The CDR3 loop reads CASSPLGTDQETQYF. For the CDR3, the DNA is TGTGCCAGCAGTCCTCTGGGGACAGACCAAGAGACCCAGTACTTC.

With regard to this clone: An end of the junction differs from the germline gene, which may be a read error. This same CDR3 is encoded by further DNA sequences in the sample. This sequence joins TRBV5-4 and TRBJ1-1, with TRBD1 as a possible D gene (5 bases). The CDR3 covers 15 residues. From germline, CDR1 is SGHNT and CDR2 YYREEE (reference sequence). The CDR3 DNA follows: TGTGCCAGCAGCTTGTATGGGGCAAGGAACACTGAAGCTTTTTTT. Translation gives CASSLYGARNTEAFF.

The chain employs TRBV5-5 and TRBJ2-1; TRBD1 matches at 10 bases. This CDR3 is 14 amino acids long. CDR1 is SGHKS and CDR2 is YYEKEE in the germline V gene (reference sequence). With 3 bases clipped from V and 5 bases from J, the junction kept 2 bases outside the gene matches. The CDR3 region has the DNA TGTGCCAGCAGCTGGACAGGGGGACACAATGAGCAGTTCTTC. Residues: CASSWTGGHNEQFF.

The chain couples TRBV25-1 to TRBJ2-5; the match to TRBD1 covers 7 bases. With 6 bases clipped from V and 3 bases from J, the junction kept 10 bases outside the gene matches. CDR1 is MGHDK and CDR2 is SYGVNS in the germline V gene. This CDR3 spans 15 amino acids. As DNA, the CDR3 is TGTGCCAGCAGACTCACGACAGGGCAAGAAGAGACCCAGTACTTC. Protein sequence: CASRLTTGQEETQYF.

This chain uses TRBV5-4 with TRBJ2-7, with 7 bases that match TRBD2. This CDR3 contains 15 residues. V lost 5 bases, J lost 3 bases, and 11 bases stayed unmatched. The germline CDR1 and CDR2 sequences are SGHNT and YYREEE (reference sequence). As DNA, the CDR3 is TGTGCCAGCAGACCCTCCGGGACTAACTACTACGAGCAGTACTTC. It translates to CASRPSGTNYYEQYF.

V gene TRBV6-5 combines with J gene TRBJ2-3; 8 bases are shared with TRBD2. This CDR3 is 15 amino acids long. The germline gives CDR1 MNHEY, CDR2 SVGAGI. The trim removed 6 bases at V and 6 bases at J, leaving 11 bases unmatched. CDR3 sequence (DNA): TGTGCCAGCAGAGTAGCGGGGTTCCCTAAGGATACGCAGTATTTT. Translated: CASRVAGFPKDTQYF.

This chain links TRBV10-3 with TRBJ1-5; D unclear. CDR1 is ENHRY, CDR2 SYGVKD, per germline. The CDR3 has 14 amino acids. The ends were cut back, 3 bases at V and 3 bases at J, with 9 bases in the middle. The CDR3 protein is CAISDLGDNQPQHF. The CDR3 DNA sequence: TGTGCCATCAGTGATCTTGGAGACAATCAGCCCCAGCATTTT.

The chain couples TRBV6-1 to TRBJ2-5; 7 bases line up with TRBD2. The CDR3 runs to 15 residues. Germline-derived CDR1 and CDR2 are MNHNS and SASEGT. The J segment lost 0 bases and the V segment lost 4 bases, leaving 5 bases of the junction unmatched. This chain's CDR3 is CASSVMLADQETQYF. CDR3 sequence (DNA): TGTGCCAGCAGTGTTATGCTAGCGGACCAAGAGACCCAGTACTTC.

V and J are TRBV19 and TRBJ2-5, with D maybe TRBD2 (6 bases). The germline CDR1 and CDR2 sequences are LNHDA and SQIVND (reference sequence). V was trimmed by 5 bases and J by 1 base, leaving 11 bases between them. The CDR3 loop spans 14 amino acids. CDR3: CASSFAGTQETQYF. In DNA, the CDR3 is TGTGCCAGTAGTTTTGCGGGGACCCAAGAGACCCAGTACTTC.

V and J are TRBV28 and TRBJ1-2; D may be TRBD1 (5 bases). In germline, CDR1 is MDHEN, CDR2 SYDVKM. The CDR3 spans 13 residues. V was clipped by 5 bases and J by 3 bases, with 10 bases between them. The CDR3 here is CASSRQYYYGYTF. The CDR3 DNA reads TGTGCCAGCAGTCGACAGTACTACTATGGCTACACCTTC.

The rearrangement links TRBV2 to TRBJ1-4; D is perhaps TRBD1 (5 bases). Per germline, CDR1 SNHLY and CDR2 FYNNEI. The CDR3 spans 15 residues. V lost 4 bases and J 7 bases, leaving 16 bases between the germline ends. The CDR3 sequence: CASSVDQGSGEKLFF. The CDR3 DNA sequence: TGTGCCAGCAGTGTGGATCAGGGCAGTGGTGAAAAACTGTTTTTT.

This clone was found a few times. This sample also contains other DNA sequences that code for the same CDR3. The chain joins TRBV6-4 to TRBJ2-3; 11 bases are a match to TRBD2. The CDR3 spans 15 residues. CDR1 and CDR2 from the germline V gene are MRHNA and SNTAGT. The J segment lost 1 base and the V segment lost 5 bases, leaving 2 bases of the junction unmatched. In DNA, the CDR3 is TGTGCCAGCAGTCCGACTAGCGGGGGCACAGATACGCAGTATTTT. It yields the protein CASSPTSGGTDTQYF.

V and J are TRBV6-1 and TRBJ2-1, with D tentatively TRBD2 (5 bases). The CDR3 is made up of 15 amino acids. Germline V CDR1 and CDR2: MNHNS, SASEGT. V lost 2 bases and J 5 bases, leaving 13 bases between the germline ends. Written as DNA, the CDR3 is TGTGCCAGCAGTGAACAGCGGACCAGAAACAATGAGCAGTTCTTC. It translates to CASSEQRTRNNEQFF.

The rearrangement links TRBV6-5 to TRBJ2-4, with 7 bases aligning to TRBD1. V was clipped by 5 bases and J by 5 bases; unmatched bases: 6. Looked up from germline, CDR1 is MNHEY and CDR2 is SVGAGI. The CDR3 contains 14 residues. The CDR3 is CASSPQGNENIQYF. As DNA, the CDR3 is TGTGCCAGCAGTCCACAGGGGAACGAAAACATTCAGTACTTC.

The chain recombines TRBV13 with TRBJ2-2; 9 nucleotides line up with TRBD1. The CDR3 length is 16 residues. Per germline, CDR1 PRHDT and CDR2 FYEKMQ (reference sequence). Germline trimming cut 0 bases from V and 6 bases from J; bases unmatched to any gene: 5. This chain's CDR3 is CASSLGLGTGSGELFF. The CDR3 DNA reads as TGTGCCAGCAGCTTAGGCCTGGGGACAGGGTCCGGGGAGCTGTTTTTT.